These T cell receptor beta chains were read from a single sample in a study of cytomegalovirus exposure and HLA in healthy donors. Sequencing used immunoSEQ multiplex PCR; TCRdb keeps in-frame clones, though not all of them. The sample includes roughly 330,000 clones, 87% of them seen just once. Sequencing input: PBMCs. The receptors shown here come from a woman aged 30 to 39 in good health and CMV-seropositive. The CDR3 runs from the conserved cysteine through the conserved F or W. The order of the fields is clone size, J gene, V gene, D gene, CDR3 protein, CDR3 DNA. D genes are given only for firm matches. Clone sizes are given selectively: once, few, many, or a class where the clone is expanded.

NA,TRBJ2-7,TRBV4-2,NA,CASSQDPGQLSYEQYF,TGTGCCAGCAGCCAAGATCCCGGACAGTTATCCTACGAGCAGTACTTC
NA,TRBJ2-5,TRBV10-2,NA,CASQWAGDQETQYF,TGCGCCAGCCAATGGGCGGGTGACCAAGAGACCCAGTACTTC
NA,TRBJ1-1,TRBV27,NA,CASSLQGVIEAFF,TGTGCCAGCAGTTTACAGGGAGTTATTGAAGCTTTCTTT
NA,TRBJ2-5,TRBV6-6,NA,CASSDQGAGQETQYF,TGTGCCAGCAGTGATCAGGGCGCGGGCCAAGAGACCCAGTACTTC
NA,TRBJ1-2,TRBV28,TRBD1,CASRGTGSMYGYTF,TGTGCCAGCAGGGGGACAGGGTCTATGTATGGCTACACCTTC
NA,TRBJ1-5,TRBV4-1,NA,CASSQEDVVGRDQPQHF,TGCGCCAGCAGCCAAGAGGACGTTGTTGGGAGGGATCAGCCCCAGCATTTT
NA,TRBJ2-7,TRBV29-1,NA,CSVLSGDEQYF,TGCAGCGTGCTATCAGGGGACGAGCAGTACTTC
NA,TRBJ2-1,TRBV7-2,NA,CASSDNSGRSEQFF,TGTGCCAGCAGCGACAACTCCGGACGTAGTGAGCAGTTCTTC
NA,TRBJ2-3,TRBV6-4,TRBD2,CASSPGGLRTDTQYF,TGTGCCAGCAGTCCGGGGGGGCTAAGGACAGATACGCAGTATTTT
NA,TRBJ1-1,TRBV27,NA,CASSSRVDVNTEAFF,TGTGCCAGCAGTTCCCGGGTGGACGTGAACACTGAAGCTTTCTTT
few,TRBJ1-3,TRBV7-8,NA,CASSLAGNTIYF,TGTGCCAGCAGCTTAGCCGGAAACACCATATATTTT
NA,TRBJ2-1,TRBV7-6,NA,CASSLDSLSYNEQFF,TGTGCCAGCAGCTTAGACAGCCTTTCTTACAATGAGCAGTTCTTC
NA,TRBJ2-5,TRBV10-3,TRBD1,CAIGQGGSQETQYF,TGTGCCATTGGACAGGGTGGTTCACAAGAGACCCAGTACTTC
few,TRBJ1-5,TRBV5-1,TRBD1,CASSLGTGRNQPQHF,TGCGCCAGCAGCCTCGGGACAGGGCGCAATCAGCCCCAGCATTTT
NA,TRBJ2-7,TRBV4-2,NA,CASSQEGQGYEQYF,TGTGCCAGCAGCCAAGAGGGGCAGGGCTACGAGCAGTACTTC
NA,TRBJ2-7,TRBV28,TRBD2,CASSRGLAGKYEQYF,TGTGCCAGCAGCCGTGGACTAGCGGGAAAGTACGAGCAGTACTTC
NA,TRBJ1-5,TRBV6-1,NA,CASSEDRSNQPQHF,TGTGCCAGCAGTGAAGACAGGAGCAATCAGCCCCAGCATTTT
NA,TRBJ2-3,TRBV19,TRBD2,CASSLRDGFRGGTDTQYF,TGTGCCAGTAGTCTAAGGGATGGATTTCGGGGGGGCACAGATACGCAGTATTTT
NA,TRBJ1-2,TRBV15,TRBD1,CATSRGQGEGYTF,TGTGCCACCAGCAGAGGACAGGGTGAAGGCTACACCTTC
NA,TRBJ2-7,TRBV28,NA,CASRFGVNDEQYF,TGTGCCAGCCGTTTCGGAGTAAACGACGAGCAGTACTTC